The 30 T cell receptor beta chains below come from one sample, sequenced in a study of PD-1 blockade in classical Hodgkin lymphoma. All trial patients relapsed after autologous stem cell transplantation. Data came from immunoSEQ multiplex PCR; TCRdb stores just in-frame clones and leaves some out. The repertoire includes 50,000 or so clones, over 60% of them detected once, and approximately 16% sits in the top ten. Sample: peripheral blood mononuclear cells (PBMCs), taken before the second cycle of nivolumab. The receptor source for this set is a human donor with classical Hodgkin lymphoma.

This clone showed up just a few times. This chain joins TRBV19 and TRBJ2-1, with 8 positions matching TRBD2. CDR1 is LNHDA and CDR2 is SQIVND in the germline V gene (reference sequence). V lost 7 bases and J lost 0; bases outside the gene matches: 8. CDR3 length equals 16 residues. The CDR3 spells CASTKWGLDSYNEQFF. The CDR3 region has the DNA TGTGCCAGTACCAAATGGGGACTAGACTCCTACAATGAGCAGTTCTTC. The full variable domain, in which reference TRBV19 and TRBJ2-1 provide the parts outside the CDR3, is DGGITQSPKYLFRKEGQNVTLSCEQNLNHDAMYWYRQDPGQGLRLIYYSQIVNDFQKGDIAEGYSVSREKKESFPLTVTSAQKNPTAFYLCASTKWGLDSYNEQFFGPGTRLTVL.

The J gene is TRBJ2-3, the V gene TRBV10-3; D perhaps matches TRBD2 (5 bases). Germline values: CDR1 ENHRY, CDR2 SYGVKD. The CDR3 sequence is 14 residues long. V lost 8 bases, J lost 2 bases, and 14 bases lay in between. The CDR3 here is CAILEDSSTDTQYF. CDR3 DNA sequence: TGTGCCATCCTTGAGGACTCCTCCACAGATACGCAGTATTTT.

This clone was seen more than once but under ten times. This specimen includes other DNA sequences encoding the same CDR3. This chain links TRBV19 with TRBJ1-1, with D unclear. The V and J ends lost 5 bases and 1 base respectively, with 14 bases between them. The CDR3 totals 15 residues. The germline V gene encodes CDR1 LNHDA and CDR2 SQIVND (reference sequence). The CDR3 DNA sequence: TGTGCCAGTAGTCCCCGTTTAGTGGCGAACACTGAAGCTTTCTTT. This codes for CASSPRLVANTEAFF.

The chain employs TRBV6-5 and TRBJ1-1, with D possibly matching TRBD1 (6 bases). The CDR3 is 12 amino acids. The V and J ends lost 10 bases and 8 bases respectively, with 17 bases between them. Germline CDR1 is MNHEY and CDR2 is SVGAGI. CDR3 DNA sequence: TGTGCCACCGCCAACAGGGAACTCGAAGCTTTCTTT. Its protein is CATANRELEAFF.

The genes are TRBV2 and TRBJ1-1; tentative D call: TRBD1 (6 bases). V lost 7 bases to trimming and J lost 0 bases, with 9 bases between them. The CDR3 loop spans 13 amino acids. Germline CDR1 SNHLY, CDR2 FYNNEI. As DNA, the CDR3 is TGTGCCAGCACCGGACAGCTGAACACTGAAGCTTTCTTT. The encoded protein is CASTGQLNTEAFF.

The rearrangement links TRBV2 to TRBJ2-5, with 10 bases aligning to TRBD2. The CDR3 has 16 residues. The V segment lost 5 bases and the J segment 1 base; nucleotides outside the gene matches: 7. The V gene's germline CDR1 is SNHLY and CDR2 FYNNEI. CDR3 amino acids: CASSLSGGIAQETQYF. Written as DNA, the CDR3 is TGTGCCAGCAGTCTTAGCGGGGGGATTGCCCAAGAGACCCAGTACTTC. The complete variable domain, with remaining parts taken from reference TRBV2 and TRBJ2-5, reads EPEVTQTPSHQVTQMGQEVILRCVPISNHLYFYWYRQILGQKVEFLVSFYNNEISEKSEIFDDQFSVERPDGSNFTLKIRSTKLEDSAMYFCASSLSGGIAQETQYFGPGTRLLVL.

The rearrangement uses TRBV19 and TRBJ1-1; no clear D gene. This CDR3 is built from 10 residues. CDR1 is LNHDA, CDR2 SQIVND, per germline (reference sequence). Trimming took off 8 bases at V and 11 bases at J, with 12 bases between the two ends. The CDR3 sequence: CASSSGSAFF. The CDR3 bases are TGTGCCAGTTCTTCCGGAAGCGCTTTCTTT.

This chain joins TRBV6-1 and TRBJ1-4; D remains unclear. The V end lost 2 bases, the J end lost 8 bases, and 15 bases lay between the germline ends. This CDR3 contains 15 residues. Per germline, CDR1 MNHNS and CDR2 SASEGT. The CDR3 is CASSESPVSREKLFF. As DNA, the CDR3 is TGTGCCAGCAGTGAATCCCCAGTATCCAGGGAAAAACTGTTTTTT.

This clone came up a few times. J is TRBJ2-3 and V is TRBV9; 13 bases are shared with TRBD2. V lost 4 bases and J lost 5; bases outside the gene matches: 4. Germline V gene sequence: CDR1 SGDLS, CDR2 YYNGEE. The CDR3 spans 15 residues. CDR3 protein: CASSTRLAGGDTQYF. CDR3 in DNA: TGTGCCAGCAGCACTCGACTAGCGGGGGGAGATACGCAGTATTTT.

This chain links TRBV10-3 with TRBJ2-2; D ambiguous. V lost 6 bases and J lost 3, with 14 bases in between. The germline gives CDR1 ENHRY, CDR2 SYGVKD. CDR3 length equals 15 residues. This CDR3 is CAISVGSPDTGELFF. CDR3 nucleotide sequence: TGTGCCATCAGCGTCGGGTCACCTGACACCGGGGAGCTGTTTTTT.

By share of the sample, this clone is medium-sized (0.01 to 0.1%). The chain has TRBV4-1 and TRBJ1-4; D is possibly TRBD1 (5 bases). The CDR3 runs 16 residues. V lost 3 bases, J lost 10 bases, and 21 bases lay in between. CDR1 MGHRA and CDR2 YSYEKL come from the germline V gene. The CDR3 protein is CASSHPGTSGGVKLFF. The CDR3 region has the DNA TGCGCCAGCAGCCATCCCGGGACTTCCGGGGGAGTAAAACTGTTTTTT.

As for this clone: Compared with germline, one end of the junction differs, possibly owing to a read error. The chain is built from TRBV7-7 and TRBJ1-5; tentatively, D is TRBD1 (5 bases). The germline CDR1 and CDR2 sequences are SSHAT and FNYEAQ (reference sequence). This CDR3 contains 14 residues. Written as DNA, the CDR3 is TGTGCTAGCAGCTTAACGGGGGTTCATCAGCTCCAGCATTTT. Its translation: CASSLTGVHQLQHF.

The chain uses TRBV28 and TRBJ2-4, with 10 bases matching TRBD1. The CDR3 covers 20 residues. Germline CDR1 is MDHEN and CDR2 is SYDVKM. With V trimmed by 3 bases and J by 0 bases, 14 bases remained unmatched. CDR3 residues: CASSFPARGQGRQAKNIQYF. CDR3 DNA sequence: TGTGCCAGCAGTTTCCCCGCGAGGGGACAGGGGCGCCAAGCCAAAAACATTCAGTACTTC.

This clone was seen once. This chain links TRBV7-8 with TRBJ1-1, with D unresolved. The length of the CDR3 is 12 residues. V was clipped by 8 bases and J by 1 base, with 8 bases between them. Germline CDR1 SGHVS, CDR2 FQNEAQ. The CDR3 region has the DNA TGTGCCAGCGCCCGGAGGAACACTGAAGCTTTCTTT. It encodes CASARRNTEAFF.

V gene TRBV10-3 combines with J gene TRBJ2-3; 8 bases match TRBD2. This CDR3 comprises 17 residues. Looked up from germline, CDR1 is ENHRY and CDR2 is SYGVKD. With 7 bases clipped from V and 5 bases from J, the junction kept 17 bases outside the gene matches. CDR3 sequence reads: CAITPVRSGSPGDTQYF. The CDR3 DNA reads TGTGCCATCACCCCAGTGAGGAGCGGGAGTCCAGGAGATACGCAGTATTTT.

V is TRBV6-1 and J is TRBJ1-2; no clear D. The CDR3 is 13 amino acids. Germline lookup yields CDR1 MNHNS and CDR2 SASEGT. Trimming removed 5 bases at V and 1 base at J, with 8 bases between. The CDR3 here is CASSLGSNYGYTF. The CDR3 DNA reads TGTGCCAGCAGTCTGGGCAGTAACTATGGCTACACCTTC.

A few counts support this clone. The rearrangement uses TRBV6-5 and TRBJ2-1; D is unclear. Germline CDR1 and CDR2: MNHEY and SVGAGI. The CDR3 is 12 amino acids. V dropped 5 bases and J dropped 8 bases, with 10 bases sitting between them. CDR3 sequence: CASSPGLDEQFF. DNA for the CDR3: TGTGCCAGCAGTCCTGGTTTGGATGAGCAGTTCTTC.

The rearrangement links TRBV27 to TRBJ2-1; 7 nucleotides line up with TRBD1. CDR1 is MNHEY and CDR2 is SMNVEV in the germline V gene (reference sequence). V shed 7 bases, J shed 2 bases, and the junction held 11 bases outside the gene matches. CDR3 length: 16 amino acids. This CDR3 reads CASNLVGQPPYNEQFF. Written as DNA, the CDR3 is TGTGCCAGCAACCTTGTGGGACAGCCCCCCTACAATGAGCAGTTCTTC.

This rearrangement joins TRBV5-6 to TRBJ2-1; 7 bases map to TRBD2. CDR3 length: 14 amino acids. CDR1 SGHDT and CDR2 YYEEEE come from the germline V gene. The ends lost 0 bases at V and 7 bases at J; junction bases unmatched: 4. In DNA form, the CDR3 reads TGTGCCAGCAGCTTGGGGACTAGTTGGAATGAGCAGTTCTTC. Residues: CASSLGTSWNEQFF.

The gene calls are TRBV7-8 and TRBJ2-1, with 9 bases identical to TRBD2. Looked up from germline, CDR1 is SGHVS and CDR2 is FQNEAQ. V lost 1 base, J lost 4 bases, and 5 bases stayed unmatched. The CDR3 totals 16 residues. For the CDR3, the DNA is TGTGCCAGCAGCTTAGGGCCTAGCGGGGTTTACAATGAGCAGTTCTTC. Translating gives CASSLGPSGVYNEQFF.

Relative to its sample, this clone is medium-sized (0.01 to 0.1%). The V and J genes are TRBV7-9 and TRBJ1-2; D is possibly TRBD1 (5 bases). CDR1 and CDR2 (germline): SEHNR, FQNEAQ (reference sequence). V lost 0 bases and J lost 5, with 10 bases in between. The CDR3 is made up of 14 amino acids. For the CDR3, the DNA is TGTGCCAGCAGCTTAGCGCAGGGATGGTATGGCTACACCTTC. Protein sequence: CASSLAQGWYGYTF.

The genes are TRBV19 and TRBJ1-2, with D perhaps TRBD1 (6 bases). The CDR3 contains 12 residues. CDR1 and CDR2 from the germline V gene are LNHDA and SQIVND (reference sequence). V was pared by 7 bases and J by 3 bases, with 9 bases between. CDR3 nucleotides: TGTGCCAGTAAATGGACAGACTATGGCTACACCTTC. Its translation: CASKWTDYGYTF.

The chain uses TRBV5-6 and TRBJ1-2; 7 bases are a match to TRBD1. With 7 bases clipped from V and 2 bases from J, the junction kept 5 bases outside the gene matches. This CDR3 contains 13 residues. CDR1 is SGHDT, CDR2 YYEEEE, per germline. CDR3 sequence reads: CASGQQGNYGYTF. The DNA of the CDR3 is TGTGCCAGCGGTCAACAGGGGAACTATGGCTACACCTTC.

The CDR3 DNA reads as TGTGCCAGCTCCGGGACTTTAAACACCGGGGAGCTGTTTTTT. Its protein is CASSGTLNTGELFF. The V gene is TRBV27, the J gene TRBJ2-2, with a tentative D call TRBD2 (6 bases). The V end lost 8 bases, the J end lost 2 bases, and 12 bases lay between the germline ends. CDR1 and CDR2 (germline): MNHEY, SMNVEV (reference sequence). The CDR3 spans 14 residues.

This clone is a singleton in its sample. The chain carries TRBV5-6 and TRBJ1-6; D is undetermined. The germline CDR1 and CDR2 sequences are SGHDT and YYEEEE. V was cut by 2 bases and J by 7 bases, with 10 bases left in between. CDR3 length: 14 amino acids. CDR3 DNA: TGTGCCAGCAGCTTAGGGTTGGGCAATTCACCCCTCCACTTT. It codes for CASSLGLGNSPLHF.

The V and J genes are TRBV28 and TRBJ2-3; TRBD1 matches at 7 bases. Germline CDR1 and CDR2: MDHEN and SYDVKM. CDR3 length equals 21 residues. Unmatched junction bases numbered 23, after V lost 5 bases and J lost 0 bases. The CDR3 DNA follows: TGTGCCAGCAGTCCCGTTTGTTCCCCTCCGGAGACAGGGCATAGCACAGATACGCAGTATTTT. Its protein is CASSPVCSPPETGHSTDTQYF.

The rearrangement joins TRBV20-1 to TRBJ1-1; D is undetermined. The germline V gene encodes CDR1 DFQATT and CDR2 SNEGSKA (reference sequence). The CDR3 is 11 amino acids. V lost 3 bases to trimming and J lost 2 bases, with 4 bases between them. CDR3 loop: CSASYNTEAFF. CDR3 nucleotide sequence: TGCAGTGCTAGTTATAACACTGAAGCTTTCTTT.

The CDR3 protein is CASSWMGSNTEAFF. The CDR3 DNA follows: TGTGCCAGTAGTTGGATGGGTTCCAACACTGAAGCTTTCTTT. The rearrangement joins TRBV19 to TRBJ1-1, with D uncertain. Trimming stripped 5 bases from V and 2 bases from J, with 12 bases between. The CDR3 loop spans 14 amino acids. Germline V gene data show CDR1 as LNHDA and CDR2 as SQIVND (reference sequence).

The chain joins TRBV6-5 to TRBJ1-4; a weak D match, TRBD1 (6 bases). Germline assignment: CDR1 MNHEY and CDR2 SVGAGI. The CDR3 is made up of 13 amino acids. With 5 bases removed from V and 7 bases from J, the gap between germline ends came to 11 bases. The CDR3 protein is CASSTGTPEKLFF. The CDR3 DNA follows: TGTGCCAGCAGTACCGGGACACCTGAAAAACTGTTTTTT.

The rearrangement joins TRBV18 to TRBJ2-7; D uncertain. The CDR3 runs to 12 residues. The germline V gene has CDR1 KGHSH and CDR2 LQKENI. V lost 3 bases to trimming and J lost 7 bases, with 10 bases between them. The CDR3 here is CASSPLHKEQYF. Here the CDR3 DNA reads TGTGCCAGCTCACCTCTCCACAAAGAGCAGTACTTC.